The 13 T cell receptor beta chains presented below share a single source sample, sequenced in a study of shared clonotypes between healthy human individuals. Sequenced by immunoSEQ multiplex PCR; TCRdb stores in-frame clones only, minus some. The data show around 640,000 clones, 90% to 97% seen once. The naive CD8 population came from CD45RO-negative cells selected for CCR7, without terminally differentiated effector memory CD45RA+ cells. Sequencing was performed on naive CD8+ T cells sorted from blood. These receptor sequences come from a woman in her twenties or thirties in good health.

V and J are TRBV19 and TRBJ2-2; 9 bases fit TRBD2. The CDR3 is 14 residues long. The V and J ends lost 10 bases and 4 bases, in that order; junction bases with no gene match: 7. Germline V CDR1 and CDR2: LNHDA, SQIVND (reference sequence). The CDR3 loop reads CATGLASVTGELFF. The CDR3 DNA reads as TGTGCCACCGGACTAGCGTCAGTCACCGGGGAGCTGTTTTTT.

This chain joins TRBV25-1 and TRBJ2-2, with D maybe TRBD2 (5 bases). The germline CDR1 and CDR2 sequences are MGHDK and SYGVNS. V was pared by 3 bases and J by 0 bases, with 8 bases between. This CDR3 is 15 amino acids long. CDR3 sequence: CASSDWGANTGELFF. DNA for the CDR3: TGTGCCAGCAGTGATTGGGGAGCGAACACCGGGGAGCTGTTTTTT.

The chain has TRBV4-1 and TRBJ2-1; 15 bases align to TRBD2. The V gene's germline CDR1 is MGHRA and CDR2 YSYEKL. With 4 bases clipped from V and 9 bases from J, the junction kept 7 bases outside the gene matches. The CDR3 length is 16 residues. The CDR3 DNA follows: TGCGCCAGCAGCCGCGGACTAGCGGGGGGGCAGGGTGAGCAGTTCTTC. Encoded protein: CASSRGLAGGQGEQFF.

The chain combines TRBV9 with TRBJ2-1, with 9 nucleotides matching TRBD2. The CDR3 is 15 amino acids. After removal of 3 bases from V and 6 bases from J, the junction contained 7 bases not matched to a gene. CDR1 and CDR2 from the germline V gene are SGDLS and YYNGEE. The CDR3 spells CASSASGRTSNEQFF. In DNA form, the CDR3 reads TGTGCCAGCAGCGCAAGCGGGAGGACAAGCAATGAGCAGTTCTTC. Based on the CDR3 plus reference TRBV9 and TRBJ2-1, the full variable domain is DSGVTQTPKHLITATGQRVTLRCSPRSGDLSVYWYQQSLDQGLQFLIQYYNGEERAKGNILERFSAQQFPDLHSELNLSSLELGDSALYFCASSASGRTSNEQFFGPGTRLTVL.

The V and J genes are TRBV6-1 and TRBJ2-7; tentative D call: TRBD1 (6 bases). Per the germline V gene, CDR1 is MNHNS and CDR2 is SASEGT. This CDR3 contains 13 residues. Trimming shortened V by 4 bases and J by 7 bases, and 14 bases separated the two germline ends. CDR3 sequence reads: CASSGGHPTEQYF. The CDR3 DNA sequence: TGTGCCAGCAGTGGGGGACACCCTACGGAGCAGTACTTC.

V usage is TRBV28 and J usage is TRBJ2-3, with no clear D. The CDR3 has 14 amino acids. Germline CDR1 and CDR2: MDHEN and SYDVKM. V lost 5 bases, J lost 0 bases, and 9 bases lay in between. The CDR3 DNA reads TGTGCCAGCAGTACCACCTGGAGCACAGATACGCAGTATTTT. As protein: CASSTTWSTDTQYF.

The rearrangement uses TRBV14 and TRBJ2-1, with 12 bases fitting TRBD2. Germline loops: CDR1 SGHDN, CDR2 FVKESK. The CDR3 loop spans 15 amino acids. J lost 8 bases, V lost 1 base, and 3 bases had no gene match. CDR3 sequence (DNA): TGTGCCAGCAGCCAAGGACTAGCGGGAGTGTATGAGCAGTTCTTC. It yields the protein CASSQGLAGVYEQFF.

This clone appeared a single time. The chain couples TRBV25-1 to TRBJ2-7, with 7 nucleotides matching TRBD2. Germline loops: CDR1 MGHDK, CDR2 SYGVNS. The CDR3 runs to 14 residues. J was trimmed by 5 bases and V by 2 bases; bases with no gene match: 6. The CDR3 nucleotides are TGTGCCAGCAGTGAAGGGGGAGGGATCGACGAGCAGTACTTC. This sequence encodes CASSEGGGIDEQYF.

V and J are TRBV29-1 and TRBJ2-1, with 10 bases identical to TRBD2. CDR1 is SQVTM, CDR2 ANQGSEA, per germline. The CDR3 runs to 14 residues. Trimming took 5 bases from V and 4 from J; bases not matched to a gene: 5. The DNA for the CDR3 is TGCAGCGTTTACGGGACTAGCGCTTACAATGAGCAGTTCTTC. It yields the protein CSVYGTSAYNEQFF.

This chain links TRBV28 with TRBJ1-4; tentatively, D is TRBD1 (5 bases). CDR3 size: 15 residues. V lost 7 bases and J lost 3, with 15 bases in between. Germline V gene lookup returns CDR1 MDHEN and CDR2 SYDVKM. Here the CDR3 DNA reads TGTGCCAGCAACATACTGGGGGGATCTAATGAAAAACTGTTTTTT. Translated, it gives CASNILGGSNEKLFF.

This chain links TRBV27 with TRBJ2-1; possible D gene TRBD1, 8 bases. The CDR3 runs to 15 residues. The germline CDR1 and CDR2 sequences are MNHEY and SMNVEV (reference sequence). Trimming shortened V by 5 bases and J by 3 bases, and 14 bases separated the two germline ends. The CDR3 nucleotides are TGTGCCAGCAGTACCACAGGGGGGGGCTACAATGAGCAGTTCTTC. Its protein product is CASSTTGGGYNEQFF.

Details on this clone: Other DNA sequences of this sample code for an identical CDR3. The genes are TRBV9 and TRBJ2-1; D is ambiguous. CDR1 SGDLS and CDR2 YYNGEE come from the germline V gene. V lost 4 bases and J 4 bases, leaving 9 bases between the germline ends. The CDR3 totals 13 residues. The CDR3 DNA reads TGTGCCAGCAGCCCTCAAGGTTACAATGAGCAGTTCTTC. Protein product: CASSPQGYNEQFF.

The V and J genes are TRBV7-8 and TRBJ2-5, with unresolved D. The better agreement between TRBJ2-7 and the DNA end casts doubt on the J call. From germline, CDR1 is SGHVS and CDR2 FQNEAQ. CDR3 length: 11 residues. In nucleotides, the CDR3 is TGTGCCAGCAGCTCTTTCGGCGAGCAGTACTTC. The encoded protein is CASSSFGEQYF.